Listed here are 32 T cell receptor beta chains from one sample, sequenced in a study of PD-1 blockade in classical Hodgkin lymphoma. Time point in this sample: cycle 4 day 1 (C4D1), after less than 7 weeks of nivolumab. With no exception, relapse followed autologous stem cell transplantation in all patients, and brentuximab vedotin exposure varied. Assay used: immunoSEQ multiplex PCR; TCRdb lists only in-frame clones, some missing. The table has around 57,000 clones, around nine tenths seen once. The input for sequencing was peripheral blood mononuclear cells (PBMCs), taken before the fourth cycle of nivolumab. These receptors all stem from a human donor with classical Hodgkin lymphoma.

The V gene is TRBV7-2, the J gene TRBJ2-1; 10 nucleotides line up with TRBD2. Germline V gene data show CDR1 as SGHTA and CDR2 as FQGNSA. The CDR3 is made up of 15 amino acids. The ends lost 3 bases at V and 9 bases at J; junction bases unmatched: 8. The CDR3 reads CASSFRLAGGSEQFF. The CDR3 region has the DNA TGTGCCAGCAGCTTTCGACTAGCGGGTGGCAGTGAGCAGTTCTTC.

This sequence joins TRBV27 and TRBJ2-7; the D call may be TRBD1 or TRBD2 (6 bases each). Germline values: CDR1 MNHEY, CDR2 SMNVEV (reference sequence). Trimming left V 6 bases short and J 2 bases short, with 14 bases between. The CDR3 covers 14 residues. The CDR3 protein is CASRPRDITYEQYF. As DNA, the CDR3 is TGTGCCAGCAGACCGCGGGACATAACCTACGAGCAGTACTTC.

This chain links TRBV5-4 with TRBJ2-7; TRBD1 is a possible D gene (6 bases). V was clipped by 2 bases and J by 6 bases, with 15 bases between them. This CDR3 is 14 amino acids long. Per germline, CDR1 SGHNT and CDR2 YYREEE (reference sequence). CDR3 in DNA: TGTGCCAGCAGCTTTCCCCGTGGGGGCGGCGAGCAGTACTTC. The encoded protein is CASSFPRGGGEQYF.

The V and J genes are TRBV10-3 and TRBJ2-3, with 14 positions matching TRBD2. V trimming: 2 bases; J trimming: 5 bases; junction bases outside the gene matches: 3. Germline V gene sequence: CDR1 ENHRY, CDR2 SYGVKD. The CDR3 runs to 16 residues. CDR3 protein: CAISEVGTSGRDTQYF. CDR3 coding DNA: TGTGCCATCAGTGAGGTAGGGACTAGCGGGAGAGATACGCAGTATTTT.

The chain is built from TRBV28 and TRBJ1-5, with D possibly being TRBD1 (5 bases). Germline V lookup: CDR1 MDHEN, CDR2 SYDVKM. This CDR3 is 16 amino acids long. V dropped 6 bases and J dropped 1 base, with 16 bases sitting between them. CDR3 nucleotide sequence: TGTGCCAGCAGCTTTATGGGGGTGCGGAGCAATCAGCCCCAGCATTTT. This codes for CASSFMGVRSNQPQHF. The whole variable domain, remainder taken from reference TRBV28 and TRBJ1-5, is DVKVTQSSRYLVKRTGEKVFLECVQDMDHENMFWYRQDPGLGLRLIYFSYDVKMKEKGDIPEGYSVSREKKERFSLILESASTNQTSMYLCASSFMGVRSNQPQHFGDGTRLSIL.

This rearrangement joins TRBV18 to TRBJ2-1, with 11 bases fitting TRBD2. The CDR3 spans 19 residues. Germline V gene data show CDR1 as KGHSH and CDR2 as LQKENI. V lost 1 base, J lost 5 bases, and 13 bases stayed unmatched. The chain's CDR3 is CASSPLLSGRARTHNEQFF. The CDR3 nucleotides read TGTGCCAGCTCACCACTTCTTAGCGGGAGGGCCAGAACCCACAATGAGCAGTTCTTC.

The chain couples TRBV9 to TRBJ2-1, with 9 bases matching TRBD2. The CDR3 consists of 16 residues. Germline V CDR1 and CDR2: SGDLS, YYNGEE. Losses at the gene ends were 3 bases for V and 0 bases for J; bases not matched to a gene: 4. CDR3 sequence: CASSGTSGFSYNEQFF. CDR3 nucleotide sequence: TGTGCCAGCAGCGGTACTAGCGGGTTCTCCTACAATGAGCAGTTCTTC.

The genes are TRBV7-8 and TRBJ2-3; D may be TRBD2 (5 bases). The CDR3 totals 15 residues. Trimming pared 6 bases from V and 4 bases from J, leaving 17 bases between. Germline values: CDR1 SGHVS, CDR2 FQNEAQ. CDR3 loop: CASRKDLALADTQYF. Written as DNA, the CDR3 is TGTGCCAGCAGAAAAGATCTAGCTCTGGCAGATACGCAGTATTTT.

This chain uses TRBV11-2 with TRBJ2-5; D is ambiguous. Trimming cost V 0 bases and J 1 base, with 9 bases left between them. Germline lookup yields CDR1 SGHAT and CDR2 FQNNGV. CDR3 size: 15 residues. The CDR3 DNA sequence: TGTGCCAGCAGCTTAGAACGGGCGATCCAAGAGACCCAGTACTTC. Translated, it gives CASSLERAIQETQYF.

The genes are TRBV6-6 and TRBJ1-4; 9 bases map to TRBD1. The CDR3 runs 14 residues. Germline V CDR1 and CDR2: MNHNY, SVGAGI (reference sequence). The V segment lost 5 bases and the J segment 7 bases; nucleotides outside the gene matches: 5. The CDR3, as DNA: TGTGCCAGCAGTCTCGGGACAGGGCCTGAAAAACTGTTTTTT. Amino acid sequence: CASSLGTGPEKLFF.

The V call is TRBV28, the J call TRBJ2-1, with no clear D. Trimming stripped 7 bases from V and 5 bases from J, with 15 bases between. Germline CDR1 is MDHEN and CDR2 is SYDVKM. This CDR3 is 14 amino acids long. The CDR3 region is CASINQRPNNEQFF. The CDR3 nucleotides are TGTGCCAGCATTAACCAGCGCCCTAACAATGAGCAGTTCTTC. The whole variable domain, remainder taken from reference TRBV28 and TRBJ2-1, is DVKVTQSSRYLVKRTGEKVFLECVQDMDHENMFWYRQDPGLGLRLIYFSYDVKMKEKGDIPEGYSVSREKKERFSLILESASTNQTSMYLCASINQRPNNEQFFGPGTRLTVL.

The J gene is TRBJ2-3, the V gene TRBV4-3; 8 bases agree with TRBD2. The CDR3 contains 17 residues. The V and J ends lost 0 bases and 0 bases, in that order; junction bases with no gene match: 5. The germline gives CDR1 LGHNA, CDR2 YSLEER. CDR3 DNA sequence: TGCGCCAGCAGCCAAGATCTAACGGGGGGGAGCACAGATACGCAGTATTTT. Protein: CASSQDLTGGSTDTQYF.

This clone was observed a single time. The V and J genes are TRBV28 and TRBJ2-5; TRBD1 is a possible D gene (5 bases). The CDR3 loop spans 13 amino acids. Trimming stripped 5 bases from V and 5 bases from J, with 12 bases between. In germline, CDR1 is MDHEN, CDR2 SYDVKM. The CDR3 region has the DNA TGTGCCAGCAGTGCCAGGGTACCGGAGACCCAGTACTTC. Its translation: CASSARVPETQYF.

The genes are TRBV19 and TRBJ2-7, with TRBD2 matching over 7 bases. Germline V lookup: CDR1 LNHDA, CDR2 SQIVND (reference sequence). The V and J ends lost 3 bases and 0 bases, in that order; junction bases with no gene match: 5. The CDR3 spans 15 residues. The CDR3, as DNA: TGTGCCAGTAGTATCTCTAGCGGACACTCCTACGAGCAGTACTTC. This encodes CASSISSGHSYEQYF.

This chain uses TRBV9 with TRBJ1-3; weak D call: TRBD1 (5 bases). Trimming removed 3 bases at V and 7 bases at J, with 17 bases between. The CDR3 covers 15 residues. The germline CDR1 and CDR2 sequences are SGDLS and YYNGEE. The CDR3 bases are TGTGCCAGCAGCGAGACCGGGGGGGTAGGGAACACCATATATTTT. It codes for CASSETGGVGNTIYF.

This chain links TRBV9 with TRBJ2-1; 8 positions agree with TRBD2. The CDR3 spans 17 residues. Germline CDR1 and CDR2: SGDLS and YYNGEE. V dropped 3 bases and J dropped 9; count of bases not matched to a gene: 17. The CDR3 DNA reads as TGTGCCAGCAGCGATAATAGCGGGGAAGGGCTCCCCAGTGAGCAGTTCTTC. This gives the protein CASSDNSGEGLPSEQFF.

The chain combines TRBV6-6 with TRBJ2-2, with D perhaps matching TRBD2 (5 bases). The CDR3 is 15 amino acids. Per germline, CDR1 MNHNY and CDR2 SVGAGI (reference sequence). V was pared by 0 bases and J by 3 bases, with 8 bases between. The CDR3 is CASSYSERDTGELFF. The DNA of the CDR3 is TGTGCCAGCAGTTACTCGGAGAGGGACACCGGGGAGCTGTTTTTT.

The V and J genes are TRBV6-6 and TRBJ2-1; maybe TRBD1 (5 bases). The CDR3 extends over 16 amino acids. V was clipped by 2 bases and J by 0 bases, with 11 bases between them. Germline values: CDR1 MNHNY, CDR2 SVGAGI (reference sequence). The CDR3 nucleotides read TGTGCCAGCAGTTACACCCAGGGTCCCTCCTACAATGAGCAGTTCTTC. The encoded protein is CASSYTQGPSYNEQFF.

The chain has TRBV5-4 and TRBJ2-6, with TRBD2 as a possible D gene (6 bases). Germline values: CDR1 SGHNT, CDR2 YYREEE (reference sequence). V was clipped by 0 bases and J by 1 base, with 14 bases between them. The length of the CDR3 is 18 residues. The CDR3 DNA reads TGTGCCAGCAGCTTGGAGTTGGAGGGGCATTCTGGGGCCAACGTCCTGACTTTC. Amino acid sequence: CASSLELEGHSGANVLTF.

This clone has more than one count but fewer than ten. The chain recombines TRBV11-2 with TRBJ2-7, with 10 positions matching TRBD1. Looked up from germline, CDR1 is SGHAT and CDR2 is FQNNGV. Trimming cost V 5 bases and J 5 bases; bases outside gene matches: 9. The length of the CDR3 is 15 residues. Written as DNA, the CDR3 is TGTGCCAGCAGCACTACGGGACAGGGGTGTCACGAGCAGTACTTC. Translated: CASSTTGQGCHEQYF.

The chain has TRBV11-2 and TRBJ2-5, with unresolved D. Trimming removed 5 bases from V and 5 bases from J, with 15 bases in between. The CDR3 totals 14 residues. The germline gives CDR1 SGHAT, CDR2 FQNNGV. Here the CDR3 DNA reads TGTGCCAGCAGCCCCAGTGGTGGTTACGAGACCCAGTACTTC. This codes for CASSPSGGYETQYF.

The CDR3 spells CASSILGDNRGNTEAFF. CDR3 nucleotides: TGTGCCAGTAGCATACTCGGGGATAACAGGGGCAACACTGAAGCTTTCTTT. V is TRBV19 and J is TRBJ1-1, with 7 bases that match TRBD1. The CDR3 spans 17 residues. Germline V gene lookup returns CDR1 LNHDA and CDR2 SQIVND (reference sequence). With 6 bases clipped from V and 2 bases from J, the junction kept 15 bases outside the gene matches. The variable domain in full, completed from reference TRBV19 and TRBJ1-1, reads DGGITQSPKYLFRKEGQNVTLSCEQNLNHDAMYWYRQDPGQGLRLIYYSQIVNDFQKGDIAEGYSVSREKKESFPLTVTSAQKNPTAFYLCASSILGDNRGNTEAFFGQGTRLTVV.

This chain joins TRBV13 and TRBJ2-3, with 11 bases that match TRBD2. The CDR3 totals 16 residues. The V gene end was trimmed by 5 bases and the J gene end by 2 bases; junction bases not matched to a gene: 6. CDR1 is PRHDT and CDR2 is FYEKMQ in the germline V gene (reference sequence). The CDR3 coding sequence is TGTGCCAGCAGCAGCCGACTAGCGGGAATCACAGATACGCAGTATTTT. Encoded protein: CASSSRLAGITDTQYF.

The chain recombines TRBV7-6 with TRBJ1-6; D perhaps matches TRBD1 (6 bases). This CDR3 spans 16 amino acids. The germline V gene encodes CDR1 SGHVS and CDR2 FNYEAQ. V shed 1 base and J shed 10 bases, with 17 bases lying between them. CDR3 coding DNA: TGTGCCAGCAGCTTAGGTTTCGCAGGGGTGAACTCACCCCTCCACTTT. Its translation is CASSLGFAGVNSPLHF. Based on the CDR3 plus reference TRBV7-6 and TRBJ1-6, the full variable domain is GAGVSQSPRYKVTKRGQDVALRCDPISGHVSLYWYRQALGQGPEFLTYFNYEAQQDKSGLPNDRFSAERPEGSISTLTIQRTEQRDSAMYRCASSLGFAGVNSPLHFGNGTRLTVT.

This chain uses TRBV5-8 with TRBJ1-5; possibly TRBD1 for D (6 bases). Trimming cost V 2 bases and J 3 bases, with 12 bases left between them. Germline V gene data show CDR1 as SGHTS and CDR2 as YDEGEE. The length of the CDR3 is 15 residues. CDR3 sequence reads: CASSFQGGLNQPQHF. The CDR3 DNA reads TGTGCCAGCAGCTTCCAAGGGGGGCTCAATCAGCCCCAGCATTTT.

The chain uses TRBV19 and TRBJ1-2; TRBD1 agrees at 7 bases. The CDR3 contains 14 residues. V shed 6 bases, J shed 3 bases, and the junction held 7 bases outside the gene matches. Germline CDR1 and CDR2: LNHDA and SQIVND (reference sequence). In nucleotides, the CDR3 is TGTGCCAGTAGCCCCCGGGACAGAGACTATGGCTACACCTTC. Its translation is CASSPRDRDYGYTF. Looking up the rest from reference TRBV19 and TRBJ1-2 gives the full variable domain: DGGITQSPKYLFRKEGQNVTLSCEQNLNHDAMYWYRQDPGQGLRLIYYSQIVNDFQKGDIAEGYSVSREKKESFPLTVTSAQKNPTAFYLCASSPRDRDYGYTFGSGTRLTVV.

This clone showed up just a few times. J is TRBJ2-2 and V is TRBV7-3; the D gene is possibly TRBD2 (6 bases). The CDR3 runs to 15 residues. Trimming took 4 bases from V and 1 from J, leaving 10 bases between them. Germline CDR1 is SGHTA and CDR2 is FQGTGA. DNA of the CDR3: TGTGCCAGCAGCTCGGGACTGGGGAACACCGGGGAGCTGTTTTTT. It is translated as CASSSGLGNTGELFF.

The rearrangement joins TRBV29-1 to TRBJ2-7; 16 positions agree with TRBD2. This CDR3 is built from 17 residues. Germline loops: CDR1 SQVTM, CDR2 ANQGSEA. Germline trimming cut 6 bases from V and 3 bases from J; bases unmatched to any gene: 11. The CDR3 region has the DNA TGCAGCGTAGCCGGGACTAGCGGGAGGGCCCATCTCTACGAGCAGTACTTC. Translating it yields CSVAGTSGRAHLYEQYF.

This clone was seen only a few times. The CDR3 loop reads CASSQGVFFGDTEAFF. The CDR3 coding sequence is TGTGCCAGCAGCCAAGGCGTATTTTTTGGGGACACTGAAGCTTTCTTT. V is TRBV13 and J is TRBJ1-1; D gene ambiguous. The CDR3 is 16 residues long. Germline loops: CDR1 PRHDT, CDR2 FYEKMQ (reference sequence). Trimming took off 5 bases at V and 3 bases at J, with 19 bases between the two ends. Filled out from reference TRBV13 and TRBJ1-1, the complete variable domain reads AAGVIQSPRHLIKEKRETATLKCYPIPRHDTVYWYQQGPGQDPQFLISFYEKMQSDKGSIPDRFSAQQFSDYHSELNMSSLELGDSALYFCASSQGVFFGDTEAFFGQGTRLTVV.

The genes are TRBV15 and TRBJ2-1; D is possibly TRBD1 or TRBD2 (5 bases each). Germline V gives CDR1 LNHNV, CDR2 YYDKDF (reference sequence). This CDR3 comprises 15 residues. V lost 1 base to trimming and J lost 9 bases, with 16 bases between them. Here the CDR3 reads CATSRAPGTHPEQFF. The CDR3 DNA reads as TGTGCCACCAGCAGAGCGCCCGGGACCCACCCTGAGCAGTTCTTC. Combining the CDR3 with reference TRBV15 and TRBJ2-1 gives the whole variable domain DAMVIQNPRYQVTQFGKPVTLSCSQTLNHNVMYWYQQKSSQAPKLLFHYYDKDFNNEADTPDNFQSRRPNTSFCFLDIRSPGLGDTAMYLCATSRAPGTHPEQFFGPGTRLTVL.

The chain combines TRBV10-3 with TRBJ2-7; tentatively, D is TRBD1 (5 bases). CDR3 size: 15 residues. Looked up from germline, CDR1 is ENHRY and CDR2 is SYGVKD. Trimming took 6 bases from V and 7 from J, leaving 22 bases between them. This chain's CDR3 is CAISPPGNNQAEQYF. DNA for the CDR3: TGTGCCATCAGCCCGCCAGGGAACAACCAGGCTGAGCAGTACTTC.

This clone was recorded a few times. V and J are TRBV28 and TRBJ1-1; D may be TRBD1 (5 bases). CDR3 length: 13 residues. Germline assignment: CDR1 MDHEN and CDR2 SYDVKM. The V and J ends lost 10 bases and 1 base respectively, with 13 bases between them. The CDR3 DNA reads as TGTGCCACCTGGGGCAGGCGGAACACTGAAGCTTTCTTT. The encoded protein is CATWGRRNTEAFF.